Listed here is a single T cell receptor (beta chain). Its recognized antigen is unknown. No base qualities exist here, and no much larger clone lies one base off it. The data belong to a study of T cells in Graves' hyperthyroidism and ophthalmopathy (dated 2019 in TCRdb). Background for the entire study: Peripheral blood samples were taken at the time of initial diagnosis, prior to any treatment. TCR V-J signatures able to tell the groups apart were searched for in a discovery cohort of 100 patients, of whom approximately 40 had Graves' ophthalmopathy and 55 to 65 had stable Graves' hyperthyroidism. Whether ophthalmopathy could be predicted prospectively was tested in an independent validation cohort made up of under 20 hyperthyroidism patients plus 17 patients who later progressed to ophthalmopathy. The 100 discovery patients were randomly divided into training and test sets at a 7:3 ratio. Thyroid tissue and blood T-cell repertoires from six Graves' hyperthyroidism patients were also compared in the study. After blood sampling, hyperthyroidism patients were treated with methimazole at a starting dose of 30 mg daily, and ophthalmopathy patients were treated with high-dose intravenous methylprednisolone. TCR Vbeta CDR3 sequencing of approximately 140 peripheral blood samples (43 ophthalmopathy, about 75 hyperthyroidism and approximately 17 progressor patients) is reported in the paper. The paper's findings and limits, for the study overall: Most expanded thyroid clonotypes (frequency above 0.001) were also found in blood, which suggests that blood repertoires may mirror thyroid immune responses. In validation, the model predicted progression to ophthalmopathy with just under 71% sensitivity and around 72% specificity, a median of about 6 months before onset. Ophthalmopathy was separated from stable hyperthyroidism by a 13 V-J signature model, with approximately 86% sensitivity and approximately 81% specificity obtained in cross-validation and 80%/75% obtained in testing. Sample size was not statistically predetermined, and investigators were not blinded to group allocation.

Stable Graves' hyperthyroidism was defined as no progression to ophthalmopathy during 18 months of follow-up. Hyperthyroidism patients were newly diagnosed, with disease duration under 2 months, and aged 18 to 65 years. The study excluded patients with uncontrolled infections, other autoimmune diseases, pregnancy or lactation. Diagnoses relied on clinical symptoms, serum thyroxine and TRAb, thyroid ultrasound and orbital computed tomography. PBMCs were separated from under 11 ml of fresh peripheral blood using Ficoll-Paque density gradient centrifugation. Total RNA was extracted using Trizol reagent, and RNA quality was assessed on an Agilent 2100 Bioanalyzer. The TCR beta CDR3 regions were amplified from RNA transcripts. For the first round of RT-PCR on the TCR CDR3, the HTBI primer set was used together with the Qiagen OneStep RT-PCR kit. A second multiplex PCR round built the libraries, followed by size selection and purification. Paired-end sequencing of the libraries was performed with 100 bp reads on an Illumina HiSeq2000. Per the source publication's procedure: SOAPnuke was used to process the raw data, with reads discarded if the reads contained adapters or uncalled bases, had a mean Phred below 15, or lacked an exact constant-primer or identifier match. COPE v1.2.5 was used to merge high-quality paired reads, and clonotypes were defined as unique nucleotide sequences. MiTCR v1.1 was used to align clonotypes to the IMGT TRBV, TRBD and TRBJ reference segments. The analysis was restricted to V-J combinations with a frequency above 0.0001, which together covered just over 99% of the repertoires. The TCS score was defined as F50 (clonal expansion) divided by E x V (chaos), with BLOSUM62-based TCRdist calculated between CDR3 peptides within each V-J. Welch's t-statistics and random forest reduced around 550 V-J features to 10 to 15, which were used in a naive Bayes classifier (R e1071). The similarity between thyroid and blood repertoires was quantified using the Morisita-Horn index. Using fastp trimming at Q25 and MiXCR clonotype assembly, TCRdb reanalyzed the public sequencing data and kept in-frame beta chains. For every CDR3 protein sequence, its rows merge into one entry that carries the most common genes and DNA. These V and J calls rely on TCRdb rather than the paper's analysis. This sample lists hundreds of thousands of distinct CDR3 sequences; approximately 40% were detected once. Over 8% of the sample comes from the top ten.

This clonotype was sampled from a man between 18 and 35 years old with Graves' hyperthyroidism. The sample comprised blood.

The base sequence is TGTGCCAGCTCGGGACCGGACTACGAGCAGTACTTC. The encoded protein is CASSGPDYEQYF. Recombination joined TRBV7-9 with TRBJ2-7; the D element could tentatively be TRBD1 or TRBD2, as 5 bases agree for each. V is cut by 8 bases and J by 3 bases, and the space between the germline ends is 11 bases. Reading from cysteine to phenylalanine, the CDR3 counts 12 amino acids. Left in the record is the CDR3 DNA by itself, 36 bases read in frame from the first base. The germline V gene (reference sequence) specifies SEHNR as CDR1 and FQNEAQ as CDR2.